A single sample is the source of the 8 T cell receptor beta chains below, sequenced in a study of blood T cells in healthy people across ages. Through a sample-barcoded 5' primer and a J-beta primer mix, a second PCR was run for about 6 to 12 cycles. TCRdb re-derived calls from the 5' RACE reads in MiXCR, one entry per CDR3 protein. The sample carries approximately 1,000,000 distinct CDR3 sequences, about two fifths recorded once. Input material: blood. These receptors were collected from a man between 18 and 35 years old in good health.

This clonotype was counted between two and nine times. This chain uses TRBV4-3 with TRBJ1-4; D unclear. Trimming pared 0 bases from V and 2 bases from J, leaving 10 bases between. Looked up from germline, CDR1 is LGHNA and CDR2 is YSLEER. The CDR3 contains 16 residues. The CDR3 region is CASSQDRRTTNEKLFF. CDR3 DNA: TGCGCCAGCAGCCAAGATAGGCGGACCACTAATGAAAAACTGTTTTTT.

This clonotype was found a few times. The chain has TRBV20-1 and TRBJ2-5; no clear D gene. This CDR3 comprises 13 residues. Trimming removed 7 bases from V and 0 bases from J, with 12 bases in between. The germline CDR1 and CDR2 sequences are DFQATT and SNEGSKA (reference sequence). CDR3 bases: TGCAGTGTCAGGCGGCACTACCAAGAGACCCAGTACTTC. This encodes CSVRRHYQETQYF.

The table lists this clonotype with a few counts. The V gene is TRBV5-6, the J gene TRBJ2-7, with D uncertain. Germline values: CDR1 SGHDT, CDR2 YYEEEE. The CDR3 consists of 12 residues. Trimming pared 1 base from V and 7 bases from J, leaving 9 bases between. This CDR3 reads CASSLLSHEQYF. CDR3 in DNA: TGTGCCAGCAGCTTGTTGAGCCATGAGCAGTACTTC.

J is TRBJ2-3 and V is TRBV7-2; no reliable D call. V lost 7 bases, J lost 3 bases, and 20 bases lay in between. The germline V gene has CDR1 SGHTA and CDR2 FQGNSA. The CDR3 loop spans 16 amino acids. The CDR3 loop is CASTPQARTLTDTQYF. For the CDR3, the DNA is TGTGCCAGCACCCCACAAGCCCGAACCCTTACAGATACGCAGTATTTT.

This chain uses TRBV10-3 with TRBJ2-1, with D unclear. Germline CDR1 is ENHRY and CDR2 is SYGVKD. The CDR3 is 14 residues long. Trimming shortened V by 6 bases and J by 13 bases, and 22 bases separated the two germline ends. The CDR3 nucleotides are TGTGCCATCAGGGAGACAAGAGGAAAAGAGACCCAGTTCTTC. Its translation is CAIRETRGKETQFF.

This clonotype has more than one count but fewer than ten. The chain links TRBV6-2 or TRBV6-3 to TRBJ1-5, with D tentatively TRBD1 (5 bases). This CDR3 has 14 amino acids. V lost 7 bases and J 5 bases, leaving 15 bases between the germline ends. CDR1 is MNHEY, CDR2 SVGEGT, per germline. CDR3 region: CASNSPGGYQPQHF. The CDR3 DNA reads as TGTGCCAGCAATTCTCCCGGGGGATATCAGCCCCAGCATTTT.

The chain combines TRBV2 with TRBJ2-1, with D perhaps matching TRBD1 (6 bases). The CDR3 has 16 amino acids. The germline gives CDR1 SNHLY, CDR2 FYNNEI. Trimming removed 2 bases at V and 2 bases at J, with 13 bases between. CDR3: CASSERLRTAYNEQFF. The CDR3 DNA is TGTGCCAGCAGTGAACGCCTACGGACAGCCTACAATGAGCAGTTCTTC.

At least ten counts were recorded for this clonotype. The rearrangement links TRBV4-1 to TRBJ2-4, with 10 nucleotides matching TRBD2. CDR1 and CDR2 (germline): MGHRA, YSYEKL. V lost 3 bases and J lost 0; bases outside the gene matches: 8. This CDR3 is 18 amino acids long. The CDR3 DNA reads as TGCGCCAGCAGCCATAGAGCGGGGGGGCTTGTAGCCAAAAACATTCAGTACTTC. As protein: CASSHRAGGLVAKNIQYF.